Listed below are T cell receptor beta chains from one sample, sequenced in a study of molecular identifiers for immune sequencing clone quantification. TCRdb re-analysed the PCR reads in MiXCR, keeping a single row per CDR3 protein. This table has 37,000 or so distinct CDR3 sequences, around a sixth appearing once. Specimen: naive CD8+ T cells from blood, with Jurkat cell RNA spiked in. These receptors were collected from a human donor in good health. Some libraries in this study had Jurkat cell RNA spiked in. Each CDR3 is given with its conserved first and last residue. The D gene is left open where the match is weak. Clone size appears in some rows only: once, few, many, or a class for an expanded clone.

few	TRBV27	TRBJ2-1	TRBD2	17	TGTGCCAGCAGAAACCCTACCGGGACTAGCGGGGGGAGTGAGCAGTTCTTC	CASRNPTGTSGGSEQFF
.	TRBV25-1	TRBJ2-3	.	11	TGTGCCAGCGGGATCACAGATACGCAGTATTTT	CASGITDTQYF
few	TRBV29-1	TRBJ2-2	.	15	TGCAGCGTTGTCATAGGGGCCACCAACACCGGGGAGCTGTTTTTT	CSVVIGATNTGELFF
many	TRBV10-3	TRBJ2-3	.	11	TGTGCCATCAGTTGGGGTGGGAGCCTGTATTTT	CAISWGGSLYF
many	TRBV7-9	TRBJ1-1	.	13	TGTGCCAGCGGGGGCCAAGGGCACACTGAAGCTTTCTTT	CASGGQGHTEAFF
many	TRBV12-3/TRBV12-4	TRBJ1-3	.	15	TGTGCCAGCAGGCCGGACTATAACTCTGGAAACACCATATATTTT	CASRPDYNSGNTIYF
few	TRBV7-9	TRBJ2-7	TRBD1	18	TGTGCCAGCAGCTCAGCGGTCCTCCGGACAGGGGACTCCTACGAGCAGTACTTC	CASSSAVLRTGDSYEQYF
many	TRBV29-1	TRBJ2-7	.	11	TGCAGCGTTGAACTGGGACGGTTCCAGTACTTC	CSVELGRFQYF
many	TRBV25-1	TRBJ1-6	TRBD1	16	TGTGCCAGCAGTGGGGGCTTGACAGGGAGGAATTCACCCCTCCACTTT	CASSGGLTGRNSPLHF
many	TRBV6-2/TRBV6-3	TRBJ2-7	TRBD1	12	TGTGCCAGTCTCGATCAGGGGGAGGAGCAGTACTTC	CASLDQGEEQYF
many	TRBV13	TRBJ2-1	TRBD1	15	TGTGCCAGCAGCTTAGGGGGACAGGGTTTAAATGAGCAGTTCTTC	CASSLGGQGLNEQFF
many	TRBV5-6	TRBJ2-1	.	12	TGTGCCAGCAGCTTGGCCCGGAATGAGCAGTTCTTC	CASSLARNEQFF
many	TRBV7-6	TRBJ2-2	TRBD1	17	TGTGCCAGCAGCTCCTCCCCGGGACAGGGATGGTCCGGGGAGCTGTTTTTT	CASSSSPGQGWSGELFF
many	TRBV29-1	TRBJ2-7	TRBD2	13	TGCAGCGTGGGGGGAGGGAGCTCCTACGAGCAGTACTTC	CSVGGGSSYEQYF
many	TRBV7-2	TRBJ2-1	.	17	TGTGCCAGCAGCTTAGTGGGTAGCGGATACTCCTACAATGAGCAGTTCTTC	CASSLVGSGYSYNEQFF
many	TRBV20-1	TRBJ2-7	TRBD2	13	TGCAGTGCCCCTACTAGCGGGACCTACGAGCAGTACTTC	CSAPTSGTYEQYF
.	TRBV4-3	TRBJ2-1	TRBD2	15	TGCGCCACCAGCCTCGGACTAGCGTTAGACAATGAGCAGTTCTTC	CATSLGLALDNEQFF
many	TRBV28	TRBJ2-7	.	11	TGTGCCAGCACCCACAGGAGCGAGCAGTACTTC	CASTHRSEQYF
many	TRBV29-1	TRBJ2-7	TRBD1	13	TGCAGCGTTGGCCGGGACAGCTCCTACGAGCAGTACTTC	CSVGRDSSYEQYF
few	TRBV5-6	TRBJ2-7	TRBD2	14	TGTGCCAGCAGCTTGGCGCTAGCGGTATACGAGCAGTACTTC	CASSLALAVYEQYF
.	TRBV4-3	TRBJ2-7	.	14	TGCGCCGGCAGCAAATTTGGCAGGACCTACGAGCAGTACTTC	CAGSKFGRTYEQYF
many	TRBV4-1	TRBJ1-2	.	15	TGCGCCAGCAGCCCGTGGGGGGTAGGCGACTATGGCTACACCTTC	CASSPWGVGDYGYTF
.	TRBV4-3	TRBJ2-1	TRBD1	15	TGCGTCAGCAGCCAAGGGGGCAGGAGATACAATGAGCAGTTCTTC	CVSSQGGRRYNEQFF
few	TRBV24-1	TRBJ2-5	.	11	TGTGCCACAGGATATCGGGAGACCCAGTACTTC	CATGYRETQYF
few	TRBV4-3	TRBJ2-7	.	15	TGCGCCAGCAGCCAAGATCGGCTAGCCGGCTACGAGCAGTACTTC	CASSQDRLAGYEQYF
.	TRBV28	TRBJ2-4	TRBD1	14	TGTGCCAGCAGCTCGACAGGGGGAAGTGACATTCAGTACTTC	CASSSTGGSDIQYF
.	TRBV5-1	TRBJ2-7	TRBD2	14	TGCGCCAGCAGCTTCGGGGGGGAGACCTACGAGCAGTACTTC	CASSFGGETYEQYF
.	TRBV4-1	TRBJ2-3	.	16	TGCGCCAGCAGCCAAGAAGGCGGGTACAGGTTGAATACGCAGTATTTT	CASSQEGGYRLNTQYF
many	TRBV12-3/TRBV12-4	TRBJ2-7	TRBD2	13	TGTGCCAGCAGTTTGGGACTAGTCTACGAGCAGTACTTC	CASSLGLVYEQYF
few	TRBV12-3/TRBV12-4	TRBJ2-1	TRBD2	17	TGTGCCAGCAGCCCGGGACTAGCGGGATTCCCCTACAATGAGCAGTTCTTC	CASSPGLAGFPYNEQFF
many	TRBV19	TRBJ1-1	.	15	TGTGCCTGTATCCCCGGGTGGGGGGGCCGAGGTGAAGCTTTCTTT	CACIPGWGGRGEAFF
many	TRBV7-9	TRBJ2-2	TRBD2	17	TGTGCCAGCAGCATGGGACTAGCGGGCCTTAACACCGGGGAGCTGTTTTTT	CASSMGLAGLNTGELFF
many	TRBV2	TRBJ2-1	.	12	TGTGCCAGCAGTGAAGCTAGTCAAGGGCAGTTCTTC	CASSEASQGQFF
many	TRBV28	TRBJ2-1	TRBD2	15	TGTGCCAGCAGCGAACTAGCGGGAGGGCCCTCTGAGCAGTTCTTC	CASSELAGGPSEQFF
few	TRBV6-5	TRBJ2-1	TRBD2	15	TGTGCCAGCAGTTACGGTCTAGCGGGGTACAATGAGCAGTTCTTC	CASSYGLAGYNEQFF
many	TRBV19	TRBJ2-7	.	15	TGTGCCAGTAGTATAGTTGGAGCCGGCCCCCACGAGCAGTACTTC	CASSIVGAGPHEQYF
.	TRBV5-5	TRBJ1-5	.	16	TGTGCCAGCAGCTTGGCCCTTGGGGGGGCGGGGCAGCCCCAGCATTTT	CASSLALGGAGQPQHF
many	TRBV28	TRBJ2-1	.	11	TGTGCCAGCAGTTTTGTCAATGAGCAGTTCTTC	CASSFVNEQFF
many	TRBV11-2	TRBJ2-7	.	13	TGTGCCAGCAGCTTCGGACATCCCTACGAGCAGTACTTC	CASSFGHPYEQYF
.	TRBV29-1	TRBJ2-1	.	10	TGCAGCGTTGAGGCGGGCGAGCAGTTCTTC	CSVEAGEQFF
.	TRBV29-1	TRBJ2-2	TRBD1	16	TGCAGCGTTGAAGGCGGGACAGGGGAGAACACCGGGGAGCTGTTTTTT	CSVEGGTGENTGELFF
many	TRBV6-5	TRBJ1-1	.	14	TGTGCCAGCAGTTTTGGACGGAAGAACACTGAAGCTTTCTTT	CASSFGRKNTEAFF